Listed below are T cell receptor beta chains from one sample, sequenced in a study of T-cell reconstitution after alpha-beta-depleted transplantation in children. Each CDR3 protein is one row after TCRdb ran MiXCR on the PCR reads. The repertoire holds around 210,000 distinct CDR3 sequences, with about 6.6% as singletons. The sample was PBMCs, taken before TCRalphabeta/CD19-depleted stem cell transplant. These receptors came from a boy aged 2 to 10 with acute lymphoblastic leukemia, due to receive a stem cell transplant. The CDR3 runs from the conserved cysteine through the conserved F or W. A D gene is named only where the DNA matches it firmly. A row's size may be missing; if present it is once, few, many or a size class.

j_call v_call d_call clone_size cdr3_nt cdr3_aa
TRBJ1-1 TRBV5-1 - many TGCGCCAGCGGAGACAGGATGAACACTCAAGCTTTCTTT CASGDRMNTQAFF
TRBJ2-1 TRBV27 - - TGTGCCAGCAGTTTTCCTGGGACCCACTACAATGAGCAGTTCTTC CASSFPGTHYNEQFF
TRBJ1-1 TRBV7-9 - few TGTGCCAGCAGCCCCATAGGGAACACTGAAGCTTTCTTT CASSPIGNTEAFF
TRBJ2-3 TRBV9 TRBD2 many TGTGCCAGCAGCGTAATGCCGAGCGGGGGTCGTACAGATACGCAGTATTTT CASSVMPSGGRTDTQYF
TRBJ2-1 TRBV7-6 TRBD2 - TGTGCCAGCAGCCCCCCGAGCGGGGGAAATAATGAGCAGTTCTTC CASSPPSGGNNEQFF
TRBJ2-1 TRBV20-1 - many TGCAGTGCTACCCCGTTCCGGCGCCGGTCGTTCAATGAGCAGTTCTTC CSATPFRRRSFNEQFF
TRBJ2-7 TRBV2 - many TGTGCCAGCAGTGAATCACTCTACTACGAGCAGTACTTC CASSESLYYEQYF
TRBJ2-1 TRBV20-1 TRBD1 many TGCAGTGCTCAGGGGGATACCTACAATGAGCAGTTCTTC CSAQGDTYNEQFF
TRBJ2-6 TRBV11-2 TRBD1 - TGTGCCAGCAGCTTACTGGACAGGGGCCCTTTCCTGACTTTC CASSLLDRGPFLTF
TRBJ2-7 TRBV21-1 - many TGTGCCAGCAGCGTTCAGTACAGGGGTCCCTACGAGCAGTACTTC CASSVQYRGPYEQYF
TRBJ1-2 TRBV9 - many TGTGCCAGCGGTCGCCAGGGGAACTATGGCTACACCTTC CASGRQGNYGYTF
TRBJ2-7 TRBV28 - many TGTGCCAGCAGTTTTCAGGACAGTCCTACCTACGAGCAGTACTTC CASSFQDSPTYEQYF
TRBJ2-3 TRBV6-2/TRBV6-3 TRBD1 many TGTGCCAGCAGAGGACAGGGGACAGATACGCAGTATTTT CASRGQGTDTQYF
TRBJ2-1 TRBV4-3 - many TGCGCCAGCAGCCCGGGCAGCTCCTACAATGAGCAGTTCTTC CASSPGSSYNEQFF
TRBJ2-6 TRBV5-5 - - TGTGCCAGCAGCTTGGTCTTGGGGGCTGGGGCCAACGTCCTGACTTTC CASSLVLGAGANVLTF
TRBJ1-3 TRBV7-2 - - TGTGCCAGCAGCTTAGTGTTTGGAAACACCATATATTTT CASSLVFGNTIYF
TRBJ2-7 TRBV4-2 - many TGTGCCAGCAGCCAAGAAATCGGGTCCTACGAGCAGTACTTC CASSQEIGSYEQYF
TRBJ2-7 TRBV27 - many TGTGCCAGCAGTTTATTACAGGGTTCCGAGCAGTACTTC CASSLLQGSEQYF
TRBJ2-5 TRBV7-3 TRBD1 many TGTGCCAGCAGCTCCGGACAGGGCTTGACCCAGTACTTC CASSSGQGLTQYF
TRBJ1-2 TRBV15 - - TGTGCCACCAGCAGAGATTGGCAGGGGAACTATGGCTACACCTTC CATSRDWQGNYGYTF
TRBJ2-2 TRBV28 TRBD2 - TGTGCCAGCGAGGCGGGGGGGTTGGGGAACACCGGGGAGCTGTTTTTT CASEAGGLGNTGELFF
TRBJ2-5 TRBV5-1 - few TGCGCCAGCAGCTTGGAGGAGGGGTCTCCCGTGTTGGGGACCCAGTACTTC CASSLEEGSPVLGTQYF
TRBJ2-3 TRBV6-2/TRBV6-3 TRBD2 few TGTGCCAGCAGTTACTCGGAAGCCCTATGGCTAGCGGGAGTAGGAGATACGCAGTATTTT CASSYSEALWLAGVGDTQYF
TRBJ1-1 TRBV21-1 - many TGTGCCAGCAGCAAAGTGAGACAGGGGGAAAGGAACACTGAAGCTTTCTTT CASSKVRQGERNTEAFF
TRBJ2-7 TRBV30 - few TGTGCCTGGAGTGCGAGTTACGAGCAGTACTTC CAWSASYEQYF
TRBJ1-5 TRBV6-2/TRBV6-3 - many TGTGCCAGCAGTTACGCAGGGGAAAGCAATCAGCCCCAGCATTTT CASSYAGESNQPQHF
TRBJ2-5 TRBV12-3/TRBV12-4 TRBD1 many TGTGCCAGCAGCTTCCGGGACAGGGGAGAGACCCAGTACTTC CASSFRDRGETQYF
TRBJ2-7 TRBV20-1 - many TGCAGTGCTCACGACAGGGAGGGCGCGGACGAGCAGTACTTC CSAHDREGADEQYF
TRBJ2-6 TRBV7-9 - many TGTGCCAGCAGCTTGACAGGAGGGGCCAACGTCCTGACTTTC CASSLTGGANVLTF
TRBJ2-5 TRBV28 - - TGTGCCAGCAGCCTCCCTCCGACAGAGATGTACCAAGAGACCCAGTACTTC CASSLPPTEMYQETQYF
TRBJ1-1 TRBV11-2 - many TGTGCCAGCAAGACGGGTGGTTGGACTGAAGCTTTCTTT CASKTGGWTEAFF
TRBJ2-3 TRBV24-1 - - TGTGCCACCAGCTTAGGTCGGGGTACGACAGATACGCAGTATTTT CATSLGRGTTDTQYF
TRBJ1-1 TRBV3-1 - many TGTGCCAGCAGCCAAGAACCGACGACAGGTGAAGCTTTCTTT CASSQEPTTGEAFF
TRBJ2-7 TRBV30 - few TGTGCCTGGAGTGTGCTCGCCGAGCAGTACTTC CAWSVLAEQYF
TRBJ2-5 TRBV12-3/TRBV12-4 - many TGTGCCAGCAGTTTGGAGGGGTCCCAAGAGACCCAGTACTTC CASSLEGSQETQYF
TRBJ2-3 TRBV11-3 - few TGTGCCAGCAGCTCCTTTTCCGGCGGCCCGGGCCGGACGCGTCGAGGGGATACGCAGTATTTT CASSSFSGGPGRTRRGDTQYF
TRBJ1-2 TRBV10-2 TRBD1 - TGCGCCAGCAGTGAGAGGGGCACAGGGGGACTTCAAGGCTACACCTTC CASSERGTGGLQGYTF
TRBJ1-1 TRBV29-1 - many TGCAGCGTTTTAGGTTGGCAGGGGAACACTGAAGCTTTCTTT CSVLGWQGNTEAFF
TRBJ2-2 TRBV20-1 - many TGCAGCCACCACAGGGATGACACCGGGGAGCTGTTTTTT CSHHRDDTGELFF
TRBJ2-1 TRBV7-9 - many TGTGCCAGCAGCTTTGCGCCGGGACACCCGTTCTTC CASSFAPGHPFF
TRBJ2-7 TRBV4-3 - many TGCGCCAGCAGCCAACGCCGGGATCCCTACGAGCAGTACTTC CASSQRRDPYEQYF
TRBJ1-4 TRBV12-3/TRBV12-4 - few TGTGCCAGCAGTCCCCCCGCGGGGACCGTTGAAAAACTGTTTTTT CASSPPAGTVEKLFF
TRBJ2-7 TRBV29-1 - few TGCAGCGTAACTGGGACCCCCAGGTTCTACGAGCAGTACTTC CSVTGTPRFYEQYF